This TCR beta chain stems from a study of cytomegalovirus exposure and HLA in healthy donors. Findings of the study overall: Subsequent analysis revealed that first-cohort TCR clusters tended to co-occur in the 95 to 150 validation repertoires.

The method was immunoSEQ multiplex PCR; TCRdb's version includes in-frame clones alone and lacks a portion of them. Of around 95,000 clones in the sample, about 85% are singletons; the top ten hold 20% to 25%. V lost 0 bases, J lost 5 bases, and 11 bases lay in between. Germline CDR1 reads SGDLS; CDR2 reads YYNGEE. CDR3 size: 14 residues. Comments on this clone: No antigen is known for it.

The chain is built from TRBV9 and TRBJ2-5; a possible D gene is TRBD2 (6 bases). The clonotype originates from a man between 18 and 29 years old in good health and CMV-seropositive. The sample was PBMCs. In nucleotides, the CDR3 is TGTGCCAGCAGCGTAGATGTGGGGAGGGAGACCCAGTACTTC. This codes for CASSVDVGRETQYF.